A selection of T cell receptor beta chains follows, all from one sample in a study of radiation and T cells in renal cell carcinoma. Data came from immunoSEQ multiplex PCR; TCRdb stores just in-frame clones and leaves some out. Of roughly 120,000 clones listed, about 81% are singletons. The sequenced sample was blood, obtained from a patient whose treatment included radiotherapy and nephrectomy. Receptor source: a woman aged 55-70 years with renal cell carcinoma. The CDR3 runs from the conserved cysteine through the conserved F or W. D genes are given only for firm matches. Clone size appears in some rows only: once, few, many, or a class for an expanded clone.

D,J,V,size,DNA,CDR3
TRBD2,TRBJ2-3,TRBV7-9,-,TGTGCCAGCAGCCCAATACCGGGACTAGCCTACACAGATACGCAGTATTTT,CASSPIPGLAYTDTQYF
-,TRBJ1-5,TRBV28,-,TGTGCCACCTCCGGGCCCAACGGCAATCAGCCCCAGCATTTT,CATSGPNGNQPQHF
-,TRBJ1-1,TRBV9,few,TGTGCCAGCAGCGTTAGTGCAGGCCTAAACACTGAAGCTTTCTTT,CASSVSAGLNTEAFF
TRBD1,TRBJ1-5,TRBV7-8,-,TGTGCCAGCAGCGAGTACCAGGGGGCAGGCAATCAGCCCCAGCATTTT,CASSEYQGAGNQPQHF
-,TRBJ1-1,TRBV6-5,-,TGTGCCAGCAGTCCCCGTGGCACCCGGGGCACTGAAGCTTTCTTT,CASSPRGTRGTEAFF
-,TRBJ2-1,TRBV9,medium-sized,TGTGCCAGCAGCGTAGAGGGGGCTAGCGGAACCTACAATGAGCAGTTCTTC,CASSVEGASGTYNEQFF
-,TRBJ2-7,TRBV7-9,-,TGTGCCAGCAGCTTAGGCGCTACCGGGGGAGAAGACGAGCAGTACTTC,CASSLGATGGEDEQYF
-,TRBJ1-6,TRBV11-2,-,TGTGCCAGCAGCTCCGGGCTTCGGAGGACGGGAAATTCACCCCTCCACTTT,CASSSGLRRTGNSPLHF
-,TRBJ2-5,TRBV7-9,few,TGTGCCAGCAGCTTACGGGGTTATGGGACCCAGTACTTC,CASSLRGYGTQYF
-,TRBJ1-1,TRBV5-4,-,TGTGCCAGCAGCTCCCGAGATTTGGGGGGGATGACTGAAGCTTTCTTT,CASSSRDLGGMTEAFF
TRBD1,TRBJ1-5,TRBV5-1,-,TGCGCCAGCAGCTTGGACAGGGGGGGCGATCAGCCCCAGCATTTT,CASSLDRGGDQPQHF
-,TRBJ2-2,TRBV5-1,few,TGCGCCAGCAGCGCAACAGATTACTCTAACACCGGGGAGCTGTTTTTT,CASSATDYSNTGELFF
-,TRBJ1-6,TRBV6-5,once,TGTGCCAGCAGTTACTCGCACGTCTCGGAATCACCCCTCCACTTT,CASSYSHVSESPLHF
-,TRBJ1-2,TRBV5-4,-,TGTGCCAGCAGCAGAGAAGGGGGGGGTTTCTATGGCTACACCTTC,CASSREGGGFYGYTF
-,TRBJ1-1,TRBV5-6,-,TGTGCCAGCAGCTTTGACAGTGAAGCTTTCTTT,CASSFDSEAFF
-,TRBJ2-1,TRBV11-2,few,TGTGCCAGCAGCTTAGTGGGCAATGAGCAGTTCTTC,CASSLVGNEQFF